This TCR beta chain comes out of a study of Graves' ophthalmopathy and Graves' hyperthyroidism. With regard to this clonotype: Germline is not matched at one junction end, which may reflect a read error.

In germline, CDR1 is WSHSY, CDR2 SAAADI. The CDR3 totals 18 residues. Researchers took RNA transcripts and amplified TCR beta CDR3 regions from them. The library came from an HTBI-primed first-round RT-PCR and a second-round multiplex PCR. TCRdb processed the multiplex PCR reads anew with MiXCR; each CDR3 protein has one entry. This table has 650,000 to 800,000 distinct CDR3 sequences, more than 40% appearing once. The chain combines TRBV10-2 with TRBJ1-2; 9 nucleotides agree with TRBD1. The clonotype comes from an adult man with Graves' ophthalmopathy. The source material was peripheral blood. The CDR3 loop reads CASSEFLDRGSTNYGHTF. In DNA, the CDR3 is TGTGCCAGCAGTGAATTCCTGGACAGGGGCAGCACTAACTATGGCCACACCTTC.